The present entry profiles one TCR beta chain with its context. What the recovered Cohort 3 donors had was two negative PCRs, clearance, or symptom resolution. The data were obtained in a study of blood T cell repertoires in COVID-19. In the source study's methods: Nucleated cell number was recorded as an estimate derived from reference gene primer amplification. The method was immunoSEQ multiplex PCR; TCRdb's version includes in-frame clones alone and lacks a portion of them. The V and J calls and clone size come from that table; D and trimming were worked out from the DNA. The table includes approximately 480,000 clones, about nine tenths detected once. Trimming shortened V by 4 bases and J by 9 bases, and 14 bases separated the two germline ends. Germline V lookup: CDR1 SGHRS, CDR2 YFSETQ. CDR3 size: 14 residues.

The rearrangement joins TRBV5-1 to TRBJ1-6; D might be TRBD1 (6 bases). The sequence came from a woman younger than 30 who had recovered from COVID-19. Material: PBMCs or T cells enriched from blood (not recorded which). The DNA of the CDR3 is TGCGCCAGCAGCCATGGACAGTTTGGTTCACCCCTCCACTTT. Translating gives CASSHGQFGSPLHF.